This T cell receptor (beta chain) is drawn from a study of blood T cell repertoires in COVID-19. At the level of the study: Material from acute and convalescent COVID-19 was sourced from the United States, Italy and Spain. Sources were T cells, B-cell-depleted T cells, or PBMCs; the material itself was cDNA or gDNA.

The CDR3 spans 15 residues. J was trimmed by 2 bases and V by 4 bases; bases with no gene match: 6. The germline CDR1 and CDR2 sequences are SGHNT and YYREEE (reference sequence). Per the original data handling: Amplification of reference gene primers provided the estimated nucleated cell counts. Data came from immunoSEQ multiplex PCR; TCRdb stores just in-frame clones and leaves some out. V and J calls and clone size are given by that table; D and trimming were obtained from the DNA. The table includes about 43,000 clones, around 86% detected once. What was sequenced was peripheral blood. This receptor was taken from a man aged 55 to 70 with active COVID-19. J is TRBJ2-5 and V is TRBV5-4, with 9 bases that match TRBD2. The CDR3 reads CASSSATSGQETQYF. CDR3 bases: TGTGCCAGCAGCAGCGCGACTAGCGGACAAGAGACCCAGTACTTC.